This T cell receptor (beta chain) derives from a study of PD-L1 blockade in urothelial cancer. As for the study in general: After treatment start, blood was analyzed at 3 weeks (second dose) and at 6 weeks. The median number of T cells present in blood samples was some 140,000. Points from the study as a whole: A pretreatment blood TCR clonality that fell below the median predicted better progression-free and overall survival.

The germline V and J ends were trimmed by 5 bases and 4 bases, with 14 bases remaining between them. The CDR3 has 14 amino acids. Germline V gene data show CDR1 as SGHTA and CDR2 as FQGNSA. On this clone itself: The target antigen is unknown.

Time point defined: pretreatment peripheral blood. Synthetic TCR analog templates were added to each PCR reaction. Here immunoSEQ multiplex PCR was the method, and the copy in TCRdb shows in-frame clones only, minus some. The sample includes 30,000 to 35,000 clones, roughly 84% of them seen just once. The sequence was obtained from a man aged 55 to 69 with urothelial cancer. Here the sequenced sample was PBMCs, taken around atezolizumab (anti-PD-L1) treatment. The chain links TRBV7-2 to TRBJ1-2, with D possibly matching TRBD1 (5 bases). The CDR3 sequence is CASSPGTSIYGYTF. CDR3 nucleotide sequence: TGTGCCAGCAGCCCGGGGACTAGTATCTATGGCTACACCTTC.